This entry lists 8 T cell receptor beta chains sequenced from one sample in a study of shared clonotypes between healthy human individuals. The table came from immunoSEQ multiplex PCR; TCRdb's copy has only in-frame clones and leaves some out. The repertoire includes about 680,000 clones, under 95% of them detected once, and roughly 22% sits in the top ten. Cells designated naive CD8 were CD45RO-negative and were positively selected for CCR7, with terminally differentiated effector memory CD45RA+ cells excluded. The sample taken for sequencing was naive CD8+ T cells sorted from blood. The receptors shown here come from a man younger than 45 in good health.

The CDR3 spells CASSFRSNSNQPQHF. DNA of the CDR3: TGTGCCAGCAGTTTCAGGAGTAATAGCAATCAGCCCCAGCATTTT. The J gene is TRBJ1-5, the V gene TRBV27, with D hard to call. Trimming pared 3 bases from V and 0 bases from J, leaving 9 bases between. The CDR3 sequence is 15 residues long. Germline V gene lookup returns CDR1 MNHEY and CDR2 SMNVEV (reference sequence).

A word on this clone: This CDR3 is also generated by other DNA sequences in the sample. The chain joins TRBV14 to TRBJ2-7, with 12 nucleotides matching TRBD2. Trimming took 4 bases from V and 3 from J; bases not matched to a gene: 1. This CDR3 region has 14 residues. Per germline, CDR1 SGHDN and CDR2 FVKESK. The CDR3 sequence: CASSLGLAGYEQYF. The CDR3 nucleotides read TGTGCCAGCAGCCTGGGACTAGCGGGCTACGAGCAGTACTTC.

V is TRBV4-1 and J is TRBJ2-1; unclear D gene. Trimming stripped 0 bases from V and 5 bases from J, with 11 bases between. This CDR3 is built from 15 residues. Germline values: CDR1 MGHRA, CDR2 YSYEKL. In DNA form, the CDR3 reads TGCGCCAGCAGCCAAGAGCAGAGGTGGGACAATGAGCAGTTCTTC. It is translated as CASSQEQRWDNEQFF.

The CDR3 loop is CASSLDGTLGSYNEQFF. In nucleotides, the CDR3 is TGTGCCAGCAGCTTAGACGGGACTTTAGGCTCCTACAATGAGCAGTTCTTC. The rearrangement links TRBV11-3 to TRBJ2-1; D perhaps matches TRBD2 (6 bases). The CDR3 consists of 17 residues. Germline values: CDR1 SGHNT, CDR2 YENEEA. V was pared by 0 bases and J by 0 bases, with 12 bases between.

The CDR3 DNA reads as TGTGCCAGCAGCGTAGCCCCAGGTAACTATGGCTACACCTTC. It translates to CASSVAPGNYGYTF. V and J are TRBV9 and TRBJ1-2; no reliable D call. Trimming cost V 0 bases and J 1 base, with 7 bases left between them. CDR1 and CDR2 from the germline V gene are SGDLS and YYNGEE. The CDR3 has 14 residues.

About this clone: Other DNA sequences in this specimen translate into the identical CDR3. The chain combines TRBV5-8 with TRBJ2-1, with D hard to call. This CDR3 spans 15 amino acids. V was shortened by 4 bases and J by 5 bases, with 16 bases between the two germline ends. Germline V gene lookup returns CDR1 SGHTS and CDR2 YDEGEE. CDR3 sequence: CASSPSGSPHNEQFF. CDR3 coding DNA: TGTGCCAGCAGCCCCTCGGGCTCACCTCACAATGAGCAGTTCTTC.

This clone has just a few counts. The chain combines TRBV6-5 with TRBJ1-5, with D uncertain. V was shortened by 6 bases and J by 5 bases, with 11 bases between the two germline ends. Germline V CDR1 and CDR2: MNHEY, SVGAGI. This CDR3 comprises 13 residues. The CDR3 DNA follows: TGTGCCAGCAGCGTTCGGGAAGATCAGCCCCAGCATTTT. Translation gives CASSVREDQPQHF.

The chain combines TRBV10-2 with TRBJ1-5; D is ambiguous. Between the trimmed V and J ends, which lost 1 base and 0 bases, there was a span of 16 bases. The CDR3 is 18 residues long. In germline, CDR1 is WSHSY, CDR2 SAAADI. The CDR3 sequence: CASSEFPPWRYSNQPQHF. DNA of the CDR3: TGCGCCAGCAGTGAGTTTCCCCCTTGGCGGTATAGCAATCAGCCCCAGCATTTT.